The TCR beta chain described here comes from a study of regulatory T cells in long-lasting Graves disease. V dropped 2 bases and J dropped 10; count of bases not matched to a gene: 11. The CDR3 consists of 15 residues. CDR1 and CDR2 (germline): DFQATT, SNEGSKA (reference sequence). Investigators prepared the TCR beta libraries by applying iRepertoire HTBI primers and Arm-PCR of CDR3 regions. TCRdb re-analysed the multiplex PCR reads in MiXCR, keeping a single row per CDR3 protein. This sample has some 500,000 distinct CDR3 sequences, with roughly 14% found just once. As for time point: newly diagnosed GD, antithyroid drugs for less than 3 months. RNA extracted from PBMCs served as the sequencing template. This clonotype is a singleton in its sample. A much larger clone differs from this one at a single base, so this may be a read error. This sample was also put to use in a study of T cells in Graves' hyperthyroidism and ophthalmopathy. This second study notes: Every diagnosis used clinical symptoms, serum thyroxine and TRAb, thyroid ultrasound and orbital computed tomography. The TCR CDR3 was amplified in a first-round RT-PCR using the HTBI primer set. Ophthalmopathy could be told apart from stable hyperthyroidism with a 13 V-J model. Onset of ophthalmopathy came a median approximately 6.5 months after the model predicted it.

This TCR was sampled from a man aged 25 to 40 with Graves disease. The chain combines TRBV20-1 with TRBJ2-1, with 10 bases matching TRBD2. This specimen consisted of peripheral blood mononuclear cells (PBMCs), obtained at new diagnosis, from a patient treated with antithyroid drugs. CDR3 residues: CSARLLAGGPYEQFF. The CDR3 region has the DNA TGCAGTGCTAGACTCTTAGCGGGAGGTCCCTACGAGCAGTTCTTC.